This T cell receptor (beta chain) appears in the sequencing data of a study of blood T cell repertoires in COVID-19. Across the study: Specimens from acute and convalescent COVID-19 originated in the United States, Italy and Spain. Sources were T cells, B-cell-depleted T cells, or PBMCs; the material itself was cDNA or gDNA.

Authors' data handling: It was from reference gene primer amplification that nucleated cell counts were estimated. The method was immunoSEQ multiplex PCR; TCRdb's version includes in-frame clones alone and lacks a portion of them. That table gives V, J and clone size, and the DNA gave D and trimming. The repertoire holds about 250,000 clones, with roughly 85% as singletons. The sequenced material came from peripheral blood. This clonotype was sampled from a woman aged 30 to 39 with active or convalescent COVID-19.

The CDR3 spells CASSPDILAVNEQFF. CDR3 in DNA: TGTGCCAGCAGCCCAGACATCCTAGCGGTCAATGAGCAGTTCTTC. The V gene is TRBV9, the J gene TRBJ2-1, with 7 bases matching TRBD2. V shed 4 bases and J 6 bases; nucleotides not matched to a gene: 10. This CDR3 has 15 amino acids. CDR1 and CDR2 (germline): SGDLS, YYNGEE.